Listed here is a single T cell receptor beta chain. This CDR3 contains 15 residues. Looked up from germline, CDR1 is SQVTM and CDR2 is ANQGSEA. Trimming pared 2 bases from V and 3 bases from J, leaving 16 bases between. Patients from Seattle were sampled longitudinally, starting during active infection. This entry is derived from a study of blood T cell repertoires in COVID-19. Study-wide context: The analysed material was cDNA or gDNA that came from T cells, B-cell-depleted T cells, or PBMCs.

TCRdb keeps only in-frame clones here, not all; method: immunoSEQ multiplex PCR. The sample shows fewer than 200,000 clones, approximately 87% of them seen only once. Sequencing was done on a sample of peripheral blood. The chain couples TRBV29-1 to TRBJ1-1; D remains unclear. The clonotype originates from a woman aged 70-85 years with COVID-19, enrolled during active disease. CDR3 sequence (DNA): TGCAGCGTTGAATTTCCGTTGGGTGGAGACACTGAAGCTTTCTTT. It encodes CSVEFPLGGDTEAFF.